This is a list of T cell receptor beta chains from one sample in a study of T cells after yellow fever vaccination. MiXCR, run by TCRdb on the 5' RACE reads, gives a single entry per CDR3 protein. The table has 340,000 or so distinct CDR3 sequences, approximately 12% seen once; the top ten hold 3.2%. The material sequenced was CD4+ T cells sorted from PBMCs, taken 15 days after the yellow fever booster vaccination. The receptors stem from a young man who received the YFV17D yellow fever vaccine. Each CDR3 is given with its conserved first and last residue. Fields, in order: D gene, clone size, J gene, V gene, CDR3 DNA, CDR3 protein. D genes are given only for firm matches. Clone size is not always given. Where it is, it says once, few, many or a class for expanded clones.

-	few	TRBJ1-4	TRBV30	TGTGCCTGGACTCGGGGGACATTAGAAAAACTGTTTTTT	CAWTRGTLEKLFF
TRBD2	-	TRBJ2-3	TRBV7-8	TGTGCCAGCAGCCCTCGTCTAGCGGGGGGGCCGACTACGCAGTATTTT	CASSPRLAGGPTTQYF
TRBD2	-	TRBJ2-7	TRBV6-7	TGTGCCAGCAGTTACTCGAGCGGGGGGGAAACCTACGAGCAGTACTTC	CASSYSSGGETYEQYF
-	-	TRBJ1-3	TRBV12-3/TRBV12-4	TGTGCCAGCAGAGGACAGTCTAGCTCTGGAAACACCATATATTTT	CASRGQSSSGNTIYF
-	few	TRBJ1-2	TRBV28	TGTGCCAGCACCAGAGCTGGAGGTGGCTACACCTTC	CASTRAGGGYTF
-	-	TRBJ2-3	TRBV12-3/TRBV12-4	TGTGCCAGCAGTCAACAACAGAGCACAGATACGCAGTATTTT	CASSQQQSTDTQYF
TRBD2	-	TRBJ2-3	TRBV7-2	TGTGCCAGCAGCTTGCTCCCGGGACTAGACGGGTATTTT	CASSLLPGLDGYF
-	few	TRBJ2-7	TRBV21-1	TGTGCCAGCAGCCCACGGTCGGTTTCGGCGGCCTACGAGCAGTACTTC	CASSPRSVSAAYEQYF
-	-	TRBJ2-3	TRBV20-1	TGCAGTGAGCGGAAAAGCACAGATACGCAGTATTTT	CSERKSTDTQYF
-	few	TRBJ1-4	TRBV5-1	TGCGCCAGCAGCTTGCGGGGGGAAGATGAAAAACTGTTTTTT	CASSLRGEDEKLFF
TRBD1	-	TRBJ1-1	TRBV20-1	TGCAGTGGAACGACAGGGGGAGACGCTGAAGCTTTCTTT	CSGTTGGDAEAFF
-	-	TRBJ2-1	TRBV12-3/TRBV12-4	TGTGCCAGCACCGCCCCAGCCGGGGGGCTGCACAATGAGCAGTTCTTC	CASTAPAGGLHNEQFF
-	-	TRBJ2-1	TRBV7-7	TGTGCCAGCAGCTCAACCCCTACACGGACAGCCTCCTACAATGAGCAGTTCTTC	CASSSTPTRTASYNEQFF
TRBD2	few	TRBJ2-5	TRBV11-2	TGTGCCAGCAGCTTACAGGGAGGGTTTCGGGAGACCCAGTACTTC	CASSLQGGFRETQYF
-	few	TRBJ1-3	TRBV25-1	TGTGCCAGCAGTGATTACGGAAACACCATATATTTT	CASSDYGNTIYF
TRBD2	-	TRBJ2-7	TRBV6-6	TGTGCCAGCAGTTACTCGGCGGGAGGAGGCTTCGAGCAGTACTTC	CASSYSAGGGFEQYF
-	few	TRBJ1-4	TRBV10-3	TGTGCCATCAGTGACAGGGCAACTAATGAAAAACTGTTTTTT	CAISDRATNEKLFF
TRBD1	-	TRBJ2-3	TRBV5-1	TGCGCCAGCAGCGTGACTCGGACAGGGGATGGGTATTTT	CASSVTRTGDGYF
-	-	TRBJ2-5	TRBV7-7	TGTGCTAGCAGCCGGGGAGCAGGGTGGGAGACCCAGTACTTC	CASSRGAGWETQYF
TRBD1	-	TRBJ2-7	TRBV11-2	TGTGCCAGCAGCTTTGCCGTCAGGGGGAAAGGCTTCTACGAGCAGTACTTC	CASSFAVRGKGFYEQYF
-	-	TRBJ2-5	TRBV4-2	TGTGCCAGCAGCCAAGATTATACGTACCCCAAGACCCAGTACTTC	CASSQDYTYPKTQYF
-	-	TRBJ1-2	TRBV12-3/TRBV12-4	TGTGCCAGCAGCCTAACCTCCGGGGTGGGCTACACCTTC	CASSLTSGVGYTF
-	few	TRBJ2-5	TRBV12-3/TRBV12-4	TGTGCCAGCAGTTCATCCCCATCGGGTACCCAGTACTTC	CASSSSPSGTQYF
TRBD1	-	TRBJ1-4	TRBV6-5	TGTGCCACCCAGAGGGTCACGGGACAGGGGGCTCTTCGTGAAAAACTGTTTTTT	CATQRVTGQGALREKLFF
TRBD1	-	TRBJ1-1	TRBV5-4	TGTGCCAGCAGCGACCGACAGGGGGGCACTGAAGCTTTCTTT	CASSDRQGGTEAFF
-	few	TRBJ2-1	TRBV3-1	TGTGCCAGCAGCCAAGGTCCGGAGCGGAATGAGCAGTTCTTC	CASSQGPERNEQFF
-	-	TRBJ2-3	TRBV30	TGTGCCTCCTCACGGGTAGGATCAACAGATACGCAGTATTTT	CASSRVGSTDTQYF
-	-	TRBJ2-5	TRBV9	TGTGCCAGCAGCCCTGGACTAAGCCGAGAGACCCAGTACTTC	CASSPGLSRETQYF
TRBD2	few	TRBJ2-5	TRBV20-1	TGCAGTGCTGGCCAACTAGCGGGGACGGAGACCCAGTACTTC	CSAGQLAGTETQYF
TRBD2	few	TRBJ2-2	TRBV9	TGTGCCAGCAGCGGGCCAAATAGCGGGGGGCCCGGGGAGCTGTTTTTT	CASSGPNSGGPGELFF
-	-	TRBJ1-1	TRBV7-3	TGTGCCAGCAGCTTGGGCAGGGCATCCCCTGAAGCTTTCTTT	CASSLGRASPEAFF
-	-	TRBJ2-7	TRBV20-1	TGCAGTGCTACCCGGGCCTCGACGTACGAGCAGTACTTC	CSATRASTYEQYF
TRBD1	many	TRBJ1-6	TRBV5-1	TGCGCCAGCAGCTCAGGGACAGGGGGGAGCCTACAGCAACACTCACCCCTCCACTTT	CASSSGTGGSLQQHSPLHF
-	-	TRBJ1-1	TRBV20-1	TGCAGTGCCAACCAGCCGGGACGGACGAACACTGAAGCTTTCTTT	CSANQPGRTNTEAFF
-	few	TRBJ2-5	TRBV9	TGTGCCAGCAGCGTAGCTGCGGGGATTGGTTCTGGCCAAGAGACCCAGTACTTC	CASSVAAGIGSGQETQYF
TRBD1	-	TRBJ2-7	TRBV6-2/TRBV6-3	TGTGCCAGCAGTGACAGGGCCCCCTACGAGCAGTACTTC	CASSDRAPYEQYF
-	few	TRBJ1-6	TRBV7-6	TGTGCCAGCAGCTTAGCTCAGAGTCGCCTCCACTTT	CASSLAQSRLHF
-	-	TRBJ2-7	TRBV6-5	TGTGCCAGCAGTTATTTAGCCGGGGACTCCGAGCAGTACTTC	CASSYLAGDSEQYF
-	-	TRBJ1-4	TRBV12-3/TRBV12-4	TGTGCCAGCAGTTTTCAGACAGGCAATGAAAAACTGTTTTTT	CASSFQTGNEKLFF
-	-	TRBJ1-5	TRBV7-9	TGTGCCAGCAGCCGGACAGAGTCGAATCAGCCCCAGCATTTT	CASSRTESNQPQHF
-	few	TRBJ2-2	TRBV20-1	TGCAGTGCTAGAGAGCCGGGAGCGAACACCGGGGAGCTGTTTTTT	CSAREPGANTGELFF
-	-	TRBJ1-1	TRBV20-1	TGCAGTGCCCCGTCGGGCGTGAACACTGAAGCTTTCTTT	CSAPSGVNTEAFF
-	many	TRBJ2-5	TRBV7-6	TGTGCCAGCAGCGGTTCGGCTCAAGAGACCCAGTACTTC	CASSGSAQETQYF
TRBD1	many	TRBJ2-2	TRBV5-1	TGCGCCAGCAGCCCACAGGGGCCCACCGGGGAGCTGTTTTTT	CASSPQGPTGELFF
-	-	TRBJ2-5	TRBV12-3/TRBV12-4	TGTGCCAGCAGCCCCCGGGCAGGCATAAAAGCGGAAGAGACCCAGTACTTC	CASSPRAGIKAEETQYF
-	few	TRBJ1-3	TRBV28	TGTGCCAGCAGTTTCAGGGGCCGCTCTGGAAACACCATATATTTT	CASSFRGRSGNTIYF
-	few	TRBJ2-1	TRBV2	TGTGCCAGCAGTGAAGAGATCGGGGCCTACAATGAGCAGTTCTTC	CASSEEIGAYNEQFF
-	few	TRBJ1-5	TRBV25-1	TGTGCCAGCAGTGATAGGGGGGGAGGCATCGGCCAGCCCCAGCATTTT	CASSDRGGGIGQPQHF
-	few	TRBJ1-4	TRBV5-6	TGTGCCAGCAGCTTGGGTTGGGGCAATGAAAAACTGTTTTTT	CASSLGWGNEKLFF
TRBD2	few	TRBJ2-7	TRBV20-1	TGCAGTCGACCTAAGCGGGGGGCTGAGCAATACGAGCAGTACTTC	CSRPKRGAEQYEQYF
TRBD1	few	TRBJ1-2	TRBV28	TGTGCCAGCAGTTGGGTCAGGGGGGATGGCTACACCTTC	CASSWVRGDGYTF
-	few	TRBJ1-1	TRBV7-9	TGTGCCAGCAGCCCCCCGACCATGAACACTGAAGCTTTCTTT	CASSPPTMNTEAFF
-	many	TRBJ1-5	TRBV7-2	TGTGCCAGCAGCCCAGGACTTTTTGACAATCAGCCCCAGCATTTT	CASSPGLFDNQPQHF
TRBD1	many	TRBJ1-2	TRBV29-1	TGCAGCGTTGATAGACCCCAGGGGGAGAGTAACTATGGCTACACCTTC	CSVDRPQGESNYGYTF
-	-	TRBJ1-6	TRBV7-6	TGTGCCAGCAGCGAACAGAATGATTCACCCCTCCACTTT	CASSEQNDSPLHF
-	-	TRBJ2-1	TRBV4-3	TGCGCCAGCAGCCAAGACCATCGATTGGGGGGCAATGAGCAGTTCTTC	CASSQDHRLGGNEQFF
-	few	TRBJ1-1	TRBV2	TGTGCCAGCACCAAAGAGAGGGGCGGGGGCACTGAAGCTTTCTTT	CASTKERGGGTEAFF